The T cell receptor beta chain under discussion was sequenced for a study of high-grade serous ovarian cancer treatment subgroups. Study as a whole: Mean per sample: around 14,000 reads, 7,400 or so unique TCR beta rearrangements. The study, taken as a whole, reports: Tumors within one patient showed repertoire similarity of 0.11 to 0.79.

This table comes from immunoSEQ multiplex PCR, and its TCRdb copy is limited to in-frame clones, with some not included. The sample shows several thousand clones, around 72% of them seen only once. This clone has only one observation. Its matching antigen is unknown. Tumor samples were taken before definitive surgery or chemotherapy. J was trimmed by 5 bases and V by 1 base; bases with no gene match: 2. Looked up from germline, CDR1 is MNHNS and CDR2 is SASEGT. CDR3 length: 15 residues. The receptor was isolated from a human donor with high-grade serous ovarian cancer. Sequencing was carried out using tumor tissue. The chain combines TRBV6-1 with TRBJ1-6; 7 bases align to TRBD1. CDR3 loop: CASSEGTGHNSPLHF. The CDR3 DNA follows: TGTGCCAGCAGTGAAGGGACAGGACATAATTCACCCCTCCACTTT.